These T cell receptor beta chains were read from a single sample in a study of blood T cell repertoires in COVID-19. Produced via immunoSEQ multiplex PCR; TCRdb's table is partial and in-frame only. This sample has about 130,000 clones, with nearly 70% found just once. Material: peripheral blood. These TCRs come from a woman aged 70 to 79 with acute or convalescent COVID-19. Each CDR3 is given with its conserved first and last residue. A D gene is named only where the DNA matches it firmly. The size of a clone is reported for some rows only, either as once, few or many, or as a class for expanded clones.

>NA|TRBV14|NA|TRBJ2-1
CASSLYNEQFF
TGTGCCAGCTCTTTGTACAATGAGCAGTTCTTC
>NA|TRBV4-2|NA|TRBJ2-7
CASSPGLEMSEQYF
TGTGCCAGCAGCCCAGGACTGGAGATGAGCGAGCAGTACTTC
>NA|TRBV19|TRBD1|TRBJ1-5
CASSAGQGAGPQHF
TGTGCCAGTAGTGCGGGACAGGGGGCTGGTCCCCAGCATTTT
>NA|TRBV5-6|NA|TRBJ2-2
CASRPWTAPSRTGELFF
TGTGCCAGCAGACCGTGGACAGCCCCTTCGAGGACCGGGGAGCTGTTTTTT
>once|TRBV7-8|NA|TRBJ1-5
CASSFRGRPQHF
TGTGCCAGCAGCTTCCGAGGCCGGCCCCAGCATTTT
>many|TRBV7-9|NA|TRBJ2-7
CASSSDSSYEQYF
TGTGCCAGCAGCTCCGACAGTAGCTACGAGCAGTACTTC
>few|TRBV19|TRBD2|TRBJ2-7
CASSEWREGSYEQYF
TGTGCCAGTAGTGAATGGCGGGAGGGCTCCTACGAGCAGTACTTC
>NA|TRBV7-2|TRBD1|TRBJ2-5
CASSSRQGRQETQYF
TGTGCCAGCAGCTCGAGACAGGGAAGGCAAGAGACCCAGTACTTC
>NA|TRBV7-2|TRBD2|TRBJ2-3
CASSLDLGGSGNTDTQYF
TGTGCCAGCAGCCTAGACCTTGGGGGTAGCGGGAATACAGATACGCAGTATTTT
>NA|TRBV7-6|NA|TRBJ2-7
CASSLEAGGGYEQYF
TGTGCCAGCAGCTTAGAGGCAGGGGGAGGCTACGAGCAGTACTTC
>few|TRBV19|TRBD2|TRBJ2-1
CASSLTTSGIPNEQFF
TGTGCCAGTAGTCTAACGACTAGCGGGATCCCCAATGAGCAGTTCTTC
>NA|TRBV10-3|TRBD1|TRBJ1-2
CAISDPTGTGGHGYTF
TGTGCCATCAGTGATCCTACAGGGACAGGGGGCCATGGCTACACCTTC
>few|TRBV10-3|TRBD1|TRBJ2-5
CAISEFVGQGQETQYF
TGTGCCATCAGTGAGTTTGTGGGACAGGGCCAAGAGACCCAGTACTTC
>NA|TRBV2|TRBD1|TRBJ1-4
CASSPGQTNEKLFF
TGTGCCAGCAGTCCGGGACAGACTAATGAAAAACTGTTTTTT
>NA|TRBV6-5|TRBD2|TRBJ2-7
CASSTTSGGYEQYF
TGTGCCAGCAGCACGACTAGCGGGGGTTACGAGCAGTACTTC
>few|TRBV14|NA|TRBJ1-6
CASSQGANNSPLHF
TGTGCCAGCAGCCAAGGAGCCAATAATTCACCCCTCCACTTT
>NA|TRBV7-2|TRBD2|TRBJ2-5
CASSSSGGYQETQYF
TGTGCCAGCAGCTCTAGCGGGGGGTACCAAGAGACCCAGTACTTC
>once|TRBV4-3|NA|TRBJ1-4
CASSQILYRDNEKLFF
TGCGCCAGCAGCCAAATACTTTACAGGGATAATGAAAAACTGTTTTTT
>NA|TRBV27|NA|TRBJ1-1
CASKRDNLSPEAFF
TGTGCCAGCAAAAGGGACAATCTCAGCCCCGAAGCTTTCTTT
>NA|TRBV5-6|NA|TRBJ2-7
CASSLEQSYEQYF
TGTGCCAGCAGCTTGGAACAGTCCTACGAGCAGTACTTC
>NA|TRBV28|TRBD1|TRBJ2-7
CASSSHTWDRGNYEQYF
TGTGCCAGCAGTTCACATACCTGGGACAGGGGGAACTACGAGCAGTACTTC
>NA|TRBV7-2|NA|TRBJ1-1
CASSGGRTYTEAFF
TGTGCCAGCAGCGGGGGCCGAACCTACACTGAAGCTTTCTTT
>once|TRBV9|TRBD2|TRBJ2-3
CASSESGSVDTQYF
TGTGCCAGCAGCGAAAGCGGGAGTGTAGATACGCAGTATTTT
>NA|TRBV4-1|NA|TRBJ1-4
CASSLRGEKLFF
TGCGCCAGCAGCCTCCGAGGGGAAAAACTGTTTTTT
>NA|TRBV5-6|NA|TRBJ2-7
CASSSRARRRSYEQYF
TGTGCCAGCAGCTCTAGGGCCCGGAGGAGGTCCTACGAGCAGTACTTC
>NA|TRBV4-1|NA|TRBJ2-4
CASSQDQGGLAKNIQYF
TGCGCCAGCAGCCAAGACCAGGGTGGGCTAGCCAAAAACATTCAGTACTTC
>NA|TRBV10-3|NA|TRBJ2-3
CANRDPAVTDTQYF
TGTGCCAACCGAGATCCAGCGGTCACAGATACGCAGTATTTT
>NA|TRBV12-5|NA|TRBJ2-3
CASGLGFADTQYF
TGTGCTAGTGGTTTGGGATTCGCGGATACGCAGTATTTT
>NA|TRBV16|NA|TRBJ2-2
CASSPNTGELFF
TGTGCCAGCAGCCCAAATACCGGGGAGCTGTTTTTT
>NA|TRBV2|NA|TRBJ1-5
CASATGHGDQPQHF
TGTGCCAGCGCGACGGGACATGGCGATCAGCCCCAGCATTTT
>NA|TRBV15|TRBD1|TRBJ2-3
CATSRVAGQGADTQYF
TGTGCCACCAGCAGAGTGGCCGGACAGGGCGCAGATACGCAGTATTTT
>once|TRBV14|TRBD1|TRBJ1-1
CASSLRTGSNTEAFF
TGTGCCAGCAGCCTAAGGACAGGGTCGAACACTGAAGCTTTCTTT
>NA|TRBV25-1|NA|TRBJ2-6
CASSGGTGDSGANVLTF
TGTGCCAGCAGTGGCGGGACGGGAGACTCTGGGGCCAACGTCCTGACTTTC
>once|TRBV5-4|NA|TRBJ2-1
CASSFGGSGFNEQFF
TGTGCCAGCAGCTTTGGCGGGTCGGGGTTCAATGAGCAGTTCTTC
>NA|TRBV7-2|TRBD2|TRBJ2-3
CASSLEGLAARRNTDTQYF
TGTGCCAGCAGCTTAGAAGGCCTAGCGGCCCGAAGAAACACAGATACGCAGTATTTT
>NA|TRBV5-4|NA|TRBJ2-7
CASSAGRGYEQYF
TGTGCCAGCAGCGCGGGTCGAGGTTACGAGCAGTACTTC
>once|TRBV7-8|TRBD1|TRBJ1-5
CASSRTGIGYSNQPQHF
TGTGCCAGCAGCCGGACAGGGATCGGTTATAGCAATCAGCCCCAGCATTTT
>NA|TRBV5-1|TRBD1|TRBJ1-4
CASSPGQRYEKLFF
TGCGCCAGCAGCCCGGGACAGAGATATGAAAAACTGTTTTTT
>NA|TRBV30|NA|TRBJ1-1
CAWSPPVLTAFF
TGTGCCTGGAGTCCTCCGGTTCTTACAGCTTTCTTT
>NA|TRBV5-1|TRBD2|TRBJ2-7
CASSLALAGLTEQYF
TGCGCCAGCAGCTTGGCACTAGCGGGACTTACTGAGCAGTACTTC
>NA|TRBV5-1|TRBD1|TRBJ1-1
CASRQGAVNTEAFF
TGCGCCAGCAGGCAGGGGGCTGTGAACACTGAAGCTTTCTTT
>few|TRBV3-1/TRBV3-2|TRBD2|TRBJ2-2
CASSHSGDTGELFF
TGTGCCAGCAGCCACAGCGGGGACACCGGGGAGCTGTTTTTT
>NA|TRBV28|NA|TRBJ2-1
CASTFSLAGVSNEQFF
TGTGCCAGCACCTTTTCGCTGGCAGGGGTCTCGAATGAGCAGTTCTTC
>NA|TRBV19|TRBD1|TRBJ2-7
CASSPNRGWWDEQYF
TGTGCCAGTAGCCCCAACAGGGGGTGGTGGGACGAGCAGTACTTC
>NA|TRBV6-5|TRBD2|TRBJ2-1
CASSYGSSGGANEQFF
TGTGCCAGCAGTTACGGGTCTAGCGGGGGGGCGAATGAGCAGTTCTTC
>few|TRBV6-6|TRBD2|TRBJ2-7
CASSPLASGGTYEQYF
TGTGCCAGCAGTCCGCTGGCTAGCGGGGGGACCTACGAGCAGTACTTC